This TCR beta chain was observed in a study of shared clonotypes between healthy human individuals. The CDR3 loop spans 17 amino acids. Replicate sorted-subset PCRs were loaded with around 0.2 ug DNA, 31,000 or so T cell genomes. Assay used: immunoSEQ multiplex PCR; TCRdb lists only in-frame clones, some missing. Of approximately 320,000 clones detected, roughly 91% appear once; the ten largest clones hold 15% to 20%. About this clone: Its matching antigen is unknown.

Study outcomes and limitations: Among non-shared clonotypes, generation probabilities were lower than among those shared by all four donors. Approximately 5% was the fraction of naive CD4 clonotypes found shared across several donors.

This chain joins TRBV21-1 and TRBJ2-5; the table's D call of TRBD1 was not tested on the DNA. TRBV21-1 is listed as a pseudogene. Specimen: memory CD8+ T cells sorted from blood. Subset described: CD45RO+ cells pooled with CCR7-negative TemRA cells. This TCR came from a man aged 18 to 29 in good health. CDR3 in DNA: TGTGCCAGCAGCAAAGAGGGGATAGGGGTTAAACAAGAGACCCAGTACTTC. Its translation is CASSKEGIGVKQETQYF.